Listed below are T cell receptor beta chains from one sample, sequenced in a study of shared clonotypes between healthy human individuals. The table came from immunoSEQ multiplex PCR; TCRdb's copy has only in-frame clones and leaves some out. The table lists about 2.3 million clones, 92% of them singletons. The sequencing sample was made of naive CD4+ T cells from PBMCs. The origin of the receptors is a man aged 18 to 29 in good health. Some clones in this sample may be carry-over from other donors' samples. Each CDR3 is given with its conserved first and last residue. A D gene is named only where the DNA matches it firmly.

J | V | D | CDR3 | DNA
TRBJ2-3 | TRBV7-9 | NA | CASSLWAGVSDTQYF | TGTGCCAGCAGCTTATGGGCAGGGGTGTCAGATACGCAGTATTTT
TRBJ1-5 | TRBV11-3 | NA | CASSCGRAINQPQHF | TGTGCCAGCAGCTGTGGCAGGGCGATCAATCAGCCCCAGCATTTT
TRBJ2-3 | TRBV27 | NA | CASSSPRGSEPTDTQYF | TGTGCCAGCAGTTCCCCAAGGGGCTCCGAACCCACAGATACGCAGTATTTT
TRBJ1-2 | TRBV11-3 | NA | CASSLVGPTDYGYTF | TGTGCCAGCAGCTTAGTCGGTCCCACCGACTATGGCTACACCTTC
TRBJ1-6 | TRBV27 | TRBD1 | CASSLGQGYNSPLHF | TGTGCCAGCAGTCTCGGACAGGGGTATAATTCACCCCTCCACTTT
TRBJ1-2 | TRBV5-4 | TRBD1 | CASSPRDRYNYGYTF | TGTGCCAGCAGCCCCCGGGACAGGTATAACTATGGCTACACCTTC
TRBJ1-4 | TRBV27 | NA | CASRGYGGSPSEKLFF | TGTGCCAGCAGGGGATATGGAGGGTCCCCGAGTGAAAAACTGTTTTTT
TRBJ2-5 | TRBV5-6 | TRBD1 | CASSLADRTGQYF | TGTGCCAGCAGCTTGGCGGATCGGACAGGGCAGTACTTC
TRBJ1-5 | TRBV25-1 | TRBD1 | CASSGTGYQPQHF | TGTGCCAGCAGCGGGACAGGGTATCAGCCCCAGCATTTT
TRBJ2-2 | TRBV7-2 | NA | CASSLRQAAGELFF | TGTGCCAGCAGCTTAAGGCAGGCGGCCGGGGAGCTGTTTTTT
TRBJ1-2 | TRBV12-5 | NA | CASGLAGNYGYTF | TGTGCTAGTGGTTTGGCCGGCAACTATGGCTACACCTTC
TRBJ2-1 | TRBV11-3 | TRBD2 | CASSWDGLVASGRNEQFF | TGTGCCAGCAGCTGGGACGGCCTGGTGGCTAGCGGGAGGAATGAGCAGTTCTTC
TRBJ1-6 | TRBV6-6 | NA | CASVVQANSPLHF | TGTGCCAGCGTGGTACAGGCTAATTCACCCCTCCACTTT
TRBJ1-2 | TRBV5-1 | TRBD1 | CASSLGTGDYGYTF | TGCGCCAGCAGCTTGGGGACAGGGGACTATGGCTACACCTTC